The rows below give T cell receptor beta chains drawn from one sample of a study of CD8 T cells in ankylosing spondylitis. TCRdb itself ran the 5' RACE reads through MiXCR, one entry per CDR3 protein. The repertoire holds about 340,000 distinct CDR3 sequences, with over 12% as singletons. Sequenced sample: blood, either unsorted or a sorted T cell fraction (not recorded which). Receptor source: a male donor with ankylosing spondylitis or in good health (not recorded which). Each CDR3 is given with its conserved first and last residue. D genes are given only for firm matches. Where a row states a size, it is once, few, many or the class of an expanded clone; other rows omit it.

DNA: TGTGCCAGCAGTTTATTCAGGAGGCAAGGGGGCCAAGAGACCCAGTACTTC
CDR3: CASSLFRRQGGQETQYF
length: 17
D: -
V: TRBV12-3/TRBV12-4
J: TRBJ2-5
size: many

DNA: TGTGCCACCAGCTCTACTATTTCCTCTGGGGCCAACGTCCTGACTTTC
CDR3: CATSSTISSGANVLTF
length: 16
D: -
V: TRBV15
J: TRBJ2-6
size: -

DNA: TGTGCCAGCAGTGGGGACACTCACACTGAAGCTTTCTTT
CDR3: CASSGDTHTEAFF
length: 13
D: -
V: TRBV2
J: TRBJ1-1
size: few

DNA: TGTGCCAGCAGCACCCGTGGTCAGACAGGGCTCCACTTT
CDR3: CASSTRGQTGLHF
length: 13
D: TRBD1
V: TRBV11-3
J: TRBJ1-6
size: -

DNA: TGCAGCGGCATGAACACTGAAGCTTTCTTT
CDR3: CSGMNTEAFF
length: 10
D: -
V: TRBV29-1
J: TRBJ1-1
size: many

DNA: TGTGCCAGCAGCTTGGACATCACAGATACGCAGTATTTT
CDR3: CASSLDITDTQYF
length: 13
D: -
V: TRBV5-6
J: TRBJ2-3
size: -

DNA: TGTGCCAGCAGCTTAGAAGCCAGACACACCGGGGAGCTGTTTTTT
CDR3: CASSLEARHTGELFF
length: 15
D: -
V: TRBV7-2
J: TRBJ2-2
size: few

DNA: TGTGCCAGCAGCTTAGTCTTATGGCGGGGGGCCCCATTGGAGCAGTTCTTC
CDR3: CASSLVLWRGAPLEQFF
length: 17
D: TRBD2
V: TRBV7-8
J: TRBJ2-1
size: few

DNA: TGTGCCAGCAGACTTACAGGGGACAACGTCCTGACTTTC
CDR3: CASRLTGDNVLTF
length: 13
D: TRBD1
V: TRBV6-1
J: TRBJ2-6
size: -

DNA: TGTGCCAGCAGTTTACGGAGCGGGGGGGGTAATGAGCAGTTCTTC
CDR3: CASSLRSGGGNEQFF
length: 15
D: TRBD2
V: TRBV12-3/TRBV12-4
J: TRBJ2-1
size: -

DNA: TGTGCCAGTAGTATAGGAGCGCGAGGGCCCAAAAACATTCAGTACTTC
CDR3: CASSIGARGPKNIQYF
length: 16
D: -
V: TRBV19
J: TRBJ2-4
size: -

DNA: TGTGCCAGCAGCTTACGGGGGAGTGAAGAGACCCAGTACTTC
CDR3: CASSLRGSEETQYF
length: 14
D: -
V: TRBV7-9
J: TRBJ2-5
size: -

DNA: TGCAGTGCTCCCATCGCCGGGACGGGCAATCAGCCCCAGCATTTT
CDR3: CSAPIAGTGNQPQHF
length: 15
D: -
V: TRBV20-1
J: TRBJ1-5
size: few

DNA: TGTGCCAGCAGCTTAGTTGGTAGCGGGGGGGCAAATGAGCAGTTCTTC
CDR3: CASSLVGSGGANEQFF
length: 16
D: TRBD2
V: TRBV11-2
J: TRBJ2-1
size: few

DNA: TGTGCCAGCAGCCAAGATCCCGCGGGGGGACTCACAGATACGCAGTATTTT
CDR3: CASSQDPAGGLTDTQYF
length: 17
D: TRBD2
V: TRBV4-2
J: TRBJ2-3
size: -

DNA: TGTGCCAGCAGTCCCCTCGGGGGGAGCGGGCGGGAGACCCAGTACTTC
CDR3: CASSPLGGSGRETQYF
length: 16
D: TRBD2
V: TRBV12-3/TRBV12-4
J: TRBJ2-5
size: few

DNA: TGCGCCAGCAGGATTGAGGGACAGGGTGGGAGGGAGACCCAGTACTTC
CDR3: CASRIEGQGGRETQYF
length: 16
D: TRBD1
V: TRBV10-2
J: TRBJ2-5
size: few

DNA: TGCGCCAGCAGCCCGTGGGCGGGAGATTACAATGAGCAGTTCTTC
CDR3: CASSPWAGDYNEQFF
length: 15
D: TRBD2
V: TRBV4-1
J: TRBJ2-1
size: few

DNA: TGTGCCAGCAGCTTTATGTCTGGCGGGGAGCTGTTTTTT
CDR3: CASSFMSGGELFF
length: 13
D: -
V: TRBV5-6
J: TRBJ2-2
size: -

DNA: TGTGCCAGCAGCTTAGGGGAGGGGGGTGCAGATACGCAGTATTTT
CDR3: CASSLGEGGADTQYF
length: 15
D: -
V: TRBV7-2
J: TRBJ2-3
size: -

DNA: TGTGCCAGCAGTTTTTCTTGGGGTGGCTACACCTTC
CDR3: CASSFSWGGYTF
length: 12
D: -
V: TRBV12-3/TRBV12-4
J: TRBJ1-2
size: -

DNA: TGCGCCAGCAGCTTGGCCAGCTTCTCTGGAAACACCATATATTTT
CDR3: CASSLASFSGNTIYF
length: 15
D: -
V: TRBV5-1
J: TRBJ1-3
size: few

DNA: TGCGCCAGCAGCTACTCGACTAGCAGAGAGACCCAGTACTTC
CDR3: CASSYSTSRETQYF
length: 14
D: TRBD2
V: TRBV5-1
J: TRBJ2-5
size: -

DNA: TGCGCCAGCAGCTTGGACCTTAGAGATGAGCAGTTCTTC
CDR3: CASSLDLRDEQFF
length: 13
D: -
V: TRBV5-1
J: TRBJ2-1
size: many

DNA: TGTGCCAGCAGCAAGGGACAGGGAAATTCACCCCTCCACTTT
CDR3: CASSKGQGNSPLHF
length: 14
D: TRBD1
V: TRBV5-5
J: TRBJ1-6
size: few

DNA: TGCAGTGCGGGGGGTGGGGCCCACAATGAGCAGTTCTTC
CDR3: CSAGGGAHNEQFF
length: 13
D: -
V: TRBV20-1
J: TRBJ2-1
size: -

DNA: TGCGCCAGCAGCTACGGACAGAAGACCATGAACACTGAAGCTTTCTTT
CDR3: CASSYGQKTMNTEAFF
length: 16
D: -
V: TRBV5-1
J: TRBJ1-1
size: -

DNA: TGCGCCAGCAGCTTGGTGGCAGGAAAACAAGAGACCCAGTACTTC
CDR3: CASSLVAGKQETQYF
length: 15
D: -
V: TRBV5-1
J: TRBJ2-5
size: -

DNA: TGTGCCAGCAGTTCACTGGTAGGGTGGAGGGATGAGCAGTTCTTC
CDR3: CASSSLVGWRDEQFF
length: 15
D: -
V: TRBV7-8
J: TRBJ2-1
size: few

DNA: TGCAGTGCTAGCTCCGGGACAGGCGTAAGCTATGGCTACACCTTC
CDR3: CSASSGTGVSYGYTF
length: 15
D: TRBD1
V: TRBV20-1
J: TRBJ1-2
size: few

DNA: TGCAGTGCCAGCAGTAATTCCTACGAGCAGTACTTC
CDR3: CSASSNSYEQYF
length: 12
D: -
V: TRBV20-1
J: TRBJ2-7
size: -

DNA: TGTGCCAGCAGCCCATCGGACTTTTCACCCCTCCACTTT
CDR3: CASSPSDFSPLHF
length: 13
D: -
V: TRBV3-1
J: TRBJ1-6
size: -

DNA: TGTGCCAGCAGCCCCGGGACAGGGGGCCCAGATACGCAGTATTTT
CDR3: CASSPGTGGPDTQYF
length: 15
D: TRBD1
V: TRBV7-6
J: TRBJ2-3
size: -

DNA: TGTGCTTCCTCGCCGGGACAGGGAACTAATGAAAAACTGTTTTTT
CDR3: CASSPGQGTNEKLFF
length: 15
D: TRBD1
V: TRBV11-2
J: TRBJ1-4
size: many

DNA: TGTGCCAGCAGCTTCATCGCTGATACTTCCTACGAGCAGTACTTC
CDR3: CASSFIADTSYEQYF
length: 15
D: -
V: TRBV7-8
J: TRBJ2-7
size: -

DNA: TGTGCCAGCACCCCCGGGGGGCGGCACACAGATACGCAGTATTTT
CDR3: CASTPGGRHTDTQYF
length: 15
D: -
V: TRBV12-3/TRBV12-4
J: TRBJ2-3
size: few

DNA: TGTGCCAGCAGCCCCGGGGGGGCCACCGGGGAGCTGTTTTTT
CDR3: CASSPGGATGELFF
length: 14
D: TRBD2
V: TRBV3-1
J: TRBJ2-2
size: few

DNA: TGCGCCAGTCGTCTAGCGGGGGAGCGCACAGATACGCAGTATTTT
CDR3: CASRLAGERTDTQYF
length: 15
D: TRBD2
V: TRBV5-1
J: TRBJ2-3
size: few

DNA: TGTGCCAGCAGCTCGAGAAGGACTAGCGGGAGGAGAACGAATGAGCAGTTCTTC
CDR3: CASSSRRTSGRRTNEQFF
length: 18
D: TRBD2
V: TRBV11-1
J: TRBJ2-1
size: few

DNA: TGCGCCAGCAGCTTGGTTCGTTACGAGCAGTACTTC
CDR3: CASSLVRYEQYF
length: 12
D: -
V: TRBV5-1
J: TRBJ2-7
size: -

DNA: TGCGCCAGCAGCTCAGGGGCTAGCGGGAGGGCCAAGGGTGGCGGGGAGCTGTTTTTT
CDR3: CASSSGASGRAKGGGELFF
length: 19
D: TRBD2
V: TRBV4-1
J: TRBJ2-2
size: many

DNA: TGTGCCAGCAGCCTCCCGCCGGGCCATACGCAGTATTTT
CDR3: CASSLPPGHTQYF
length: 13
D: -
V: TRBV12-3/TRBV12-4
J: TRBJ2-3
size: -

DNA: TGTGCCAGCAGTTTACGCGGGGGGGCCTCTGAGCAGTTCTTC
CDR3: CASSLRGGASEQFF
length: 14
D: TRBD2
V: TRBV27
J: TRBJ2-1
size: many

DNA: TGCGCCAGCAGCCCTGGACAGGGAAGGGGGTTTGGCAATGAGCAGTTCTTC
CDR3: CASSPGQGRGFGNEQFF
length: 17
D: TRBD1
V: TRBV5-1
J: TRBJ2-1
size: -

DNA: TGTGCCAGCAGCTCCTCGACCCAAGGGTACCAAGAGACCCAGTACTTC
CDR3: CASSSSTQGYQETQYF
length: 16
D: -
V: TRBV7-9
J: TRBJ2-5
size: -

DNA: TGCAGTGCTTCCCCGTCTGGGTATGGCTACACCTTC
CDR3: CSASPSGYGYTF
length: 12
D: -
V: TRBV20-1
J: TRBJ1-2
size: few

DNA: TGCGCCAGCAGCTCAGGGCCAAGGGCTTTCTTT
CDR3: CASSSGPRAFF
length: 11
D: -
V: TRBV5-1
J: TRBJ1-1
size: -

DNA: TGTGCCAGCAGCCCTAGAGGAGGGAATGAGCAGTTCTTC
CDR3: CASSPRGGNEQFF
length: 13
D: -
V: TRBV3-1
J: TRBJ2-1
size: few

DNA: TGCGCCAGCAGCTTGGGACCGACGGATCGACGCTACACCTTC
CDR3: CASSLGPTDRRYTF
length: 14
D: -
V: TRBV5-1
J: TRBJ1-2
size: many

DNA: TGTGCCAGCAGTTCTAGCCGGGTCGGGAGCAATCAGCCCCAGCATTTT
CDR3: CASSSSRVGSNQPQHF
length: 16
D: -
V: TRBV25-1
J: TRBJ1-5
size: -

DNA: TGCGCCAGCAGCCAAGAACTTCGGACAGGGCGACAAGAGACCCAGTACTTC
CDR3: CASSQELRTGRQETQYF
length: 17
D: TRBD1
V: TRBV4-1
J: TRBJ2-5
size: many

DNA: TGTGCCAGCAGCTCACAGGGGTCAGGTGAGCAGTTCTTC
CDR3: CASSSQGSGEQFF
length: 13
D: TRBD1
V: TRBV11-2
J: TRBJ2-1
size: few